This TCR beta chain was documented in a study of shared T cell receptors in the human thymus. Measured with immunoSEQ multiplex PCR; TCRdb has only the in-frame clones, and not every one. The sample includes some 760,000 clones, approximately 85% of them seen just once. Trimming left V 3 bases short and J 12 bases short, with 15 bases between. The CDR3 spans 12 residues. Germline V lookup: CDR1 SGDLS, CDR2 YYNGEE. This clone was seen a handful of times. This same sample was also taken into another study, of human thymus T cells. As reported in that work: Gene usage for V and J segments appeared biased in thymic and blood repertoires.

Sequenced sample: thymocytes. This receptor was obtained from a girl under three years old with a congenital heart defect. The rearrangement uses TRBV9 and TRBJ1-1; D is possibly TRBD1 (5 bases). In nucleotides, the CDR3 is TGTGCCAGCAGCGACCGGGACGGGAGGACTTTCTTT. Amino acid sequence: CASSDRDGRTFF.